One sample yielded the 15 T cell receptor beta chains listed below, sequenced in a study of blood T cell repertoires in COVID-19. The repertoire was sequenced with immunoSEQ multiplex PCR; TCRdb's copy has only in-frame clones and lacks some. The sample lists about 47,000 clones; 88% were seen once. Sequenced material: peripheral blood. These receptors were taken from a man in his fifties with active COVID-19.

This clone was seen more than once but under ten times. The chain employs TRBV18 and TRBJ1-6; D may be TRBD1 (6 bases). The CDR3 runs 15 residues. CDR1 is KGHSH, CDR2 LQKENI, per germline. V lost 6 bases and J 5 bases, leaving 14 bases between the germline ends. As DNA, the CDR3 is TGTGCCAGCTCCTTGATGGGACACAATAATTCACCCCTCCACTTT. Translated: CASSLMGHNNSPLHF.

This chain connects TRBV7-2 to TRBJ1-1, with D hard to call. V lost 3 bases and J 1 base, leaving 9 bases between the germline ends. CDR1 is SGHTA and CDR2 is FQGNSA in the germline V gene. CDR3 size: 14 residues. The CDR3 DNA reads TGTGCCAGCAGCTTGGGAGGGAGGAACACTGAAGCTTTCTTT. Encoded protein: CASSLGGRNTEAFF.

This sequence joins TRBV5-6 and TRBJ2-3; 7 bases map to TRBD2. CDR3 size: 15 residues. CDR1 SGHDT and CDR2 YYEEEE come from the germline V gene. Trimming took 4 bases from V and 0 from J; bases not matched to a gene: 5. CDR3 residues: CASSETGGSTDTQYF. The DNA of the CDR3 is TGTGCCAGCAGCGAGACGGGGGGTAGCACAGATACGCAGTATTTT.

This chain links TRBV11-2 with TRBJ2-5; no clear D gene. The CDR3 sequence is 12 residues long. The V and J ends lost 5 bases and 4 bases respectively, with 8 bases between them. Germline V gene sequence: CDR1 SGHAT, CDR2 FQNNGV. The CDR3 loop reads CASSPYLETQYF. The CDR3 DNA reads TGTGCCAGCAGCCCCTACTTAGAGACCCAGTACTTC.

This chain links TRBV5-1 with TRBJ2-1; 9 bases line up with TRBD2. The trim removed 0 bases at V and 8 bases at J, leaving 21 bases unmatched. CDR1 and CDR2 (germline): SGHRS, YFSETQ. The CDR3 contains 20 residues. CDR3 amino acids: CASSLARAGGTSRGLYEQFF. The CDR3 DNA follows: TGCGCCAGCAGCTTGGCCAGGGCGGGAGGGACCTCCCGCGGGTTATATGAGCAGTTCTTC.

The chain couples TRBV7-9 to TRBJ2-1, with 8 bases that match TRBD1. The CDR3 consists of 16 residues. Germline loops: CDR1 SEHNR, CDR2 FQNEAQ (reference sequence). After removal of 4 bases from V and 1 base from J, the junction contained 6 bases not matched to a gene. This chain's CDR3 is CASSSAGTGSYNEQFF. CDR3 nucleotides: TGTGCCAGCAGCTCAGCCGGGACAGGTTCCTACAATGAGCAGTTCTTC.

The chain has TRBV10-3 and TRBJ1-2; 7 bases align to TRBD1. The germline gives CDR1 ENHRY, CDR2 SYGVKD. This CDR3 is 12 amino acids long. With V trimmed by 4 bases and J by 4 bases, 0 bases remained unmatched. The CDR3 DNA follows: TGTGCCATCAGTGGACAGGGCTATGGCTACACCTTC. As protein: CAISGQGYGYTF.

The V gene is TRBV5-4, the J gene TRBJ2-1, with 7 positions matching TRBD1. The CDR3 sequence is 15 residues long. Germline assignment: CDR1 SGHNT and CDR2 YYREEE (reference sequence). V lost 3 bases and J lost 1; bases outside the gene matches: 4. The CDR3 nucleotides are TGTGCCAGCAGCTGGGACAGATCATCCTACAATGAGCAGTTCTTC. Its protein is CASSWDRSSYNEQFF.

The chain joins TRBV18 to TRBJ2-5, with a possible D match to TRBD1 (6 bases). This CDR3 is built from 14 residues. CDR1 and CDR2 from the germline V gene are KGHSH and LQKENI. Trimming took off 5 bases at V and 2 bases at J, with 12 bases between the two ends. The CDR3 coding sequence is TGTGCCAGCTCATTACGGACAGTACAAGAGACCCAGTACTTC. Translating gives CASSLRTVQETQYF.

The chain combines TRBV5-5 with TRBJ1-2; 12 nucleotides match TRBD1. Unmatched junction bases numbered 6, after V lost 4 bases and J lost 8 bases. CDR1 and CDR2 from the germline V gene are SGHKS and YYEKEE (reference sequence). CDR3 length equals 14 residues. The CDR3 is CASSTGTGGVGYTF. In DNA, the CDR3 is TGTGCCAGCAGCACGGGGACAGGGGGCGTCGGCTACACCTTC.

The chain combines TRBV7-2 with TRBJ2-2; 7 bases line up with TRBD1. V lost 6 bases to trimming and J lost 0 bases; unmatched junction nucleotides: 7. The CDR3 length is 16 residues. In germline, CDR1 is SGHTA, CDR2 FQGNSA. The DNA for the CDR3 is TGTGCCAGCAGATCCTCCGGGACAGCGAACACCGGGGAGCTGTTTTTT. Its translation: CASRSSGTANTGELFF.

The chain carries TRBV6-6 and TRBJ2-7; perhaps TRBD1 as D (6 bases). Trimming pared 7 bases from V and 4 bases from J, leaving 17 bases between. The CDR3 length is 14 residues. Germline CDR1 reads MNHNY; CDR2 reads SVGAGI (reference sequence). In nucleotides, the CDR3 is TGTGCCAGCAACGCTATGTCCAGGGGATACGAGCAGTACTTC. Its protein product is CASNAMSRGYEQYF.

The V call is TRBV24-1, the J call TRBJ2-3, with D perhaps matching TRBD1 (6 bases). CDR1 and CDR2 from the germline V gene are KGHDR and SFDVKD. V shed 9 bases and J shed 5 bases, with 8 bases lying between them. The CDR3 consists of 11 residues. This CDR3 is CATEGGDTQYF. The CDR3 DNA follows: TGTGCCACCGAAGGGGGAGATACGCAGTATTTT.

CDR3 sequence: CASTTGKGEKLFF. CDR3 bases: TGTGCCAGCACCACAGGGAAGGGTGAAAAACTGTTTTTT. V usage is TRBV12-3 or TRBV12-4 and J usage is TRBJ1-4, with D possibly being TRBD1 (6 bases). The length of the CDR3 is 13 residues. Trimming cost V 7 bases and J 7 bases, with 13 bases left between them.

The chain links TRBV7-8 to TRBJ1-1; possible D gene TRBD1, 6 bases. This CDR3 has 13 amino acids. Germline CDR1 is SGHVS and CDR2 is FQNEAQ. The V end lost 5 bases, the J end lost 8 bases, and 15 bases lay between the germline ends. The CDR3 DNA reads TGTGCCAGCAGCAACGGGGGGGGGCGAGAAGCTTTCTTT. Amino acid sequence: CASSNGGGREAFF.